The next 32 T cell receptor beta chains were all read from a single sample in a study of PD-1 blockade in classical Hodgkin lymphoma. All trial patients relapsed after autologous stem cell transplantation. Assay used: immunoSEQ multiplex PCR; TCRdb lists only in-frame clones, some missing. The table includes 20,000 to 25,000 clones, 80% detected once. Material: peripheral blood mononuclear cells (PBMCs), obtained before the second cycle of nivolumab. These receptors all come from a human donor with classical Hodgkin lymphoma.

The gene calls are TRBV6-1 and TRBJ1-3; possibly TRBD1 for D (6 bases). The CDR3 is 14 residues long. Trimming shortened V by 7 bases and J by 8 bases, and 18 bases separated the two germline ends. CDR1 and CDR2 from the germline V gene are MNHNS and SASEGT. The CDR3 DNA sequence: TGTGCCAGCATCGGACAGCCGCAAACGGACACCATATATTTT. Its translation is CASIGQPQTDTIYF.

The chain is built from TRBV5-1 and TRBJ1-1; D unresolved. Germline loops: CDR1 SGHRS, CDR2 YFSETQ. Trimming took off 0 bases at V and 1 base at J, with 7 bases between the two ends. The CDR3 extends over 14 amino acids. CDR3 sequence reads: CASSLESRNTEAFF. In DNA form, the CDR3 reads TGCGCCAGCAGCTTGGAATCCAGGAACACTGAAGCTTTCTTT.

The rearrangement links TRBV19 to TRBJ2-2; the D gene is possibly TRBD1 (5 bases). The CDR3 covers 15 residues. In germline, CDR1 is LNHDA, CDR2 SQIVND (reference sequence). With 7 bases removed from V and 6 bases from J, the gap between germline ends came to 18 bases. CDR3 region: CASTKGQTAAGELFF. In DNA, the CDR3 is TGTGCCAGTACCAAGGGGCAAACGGCGGCCGGGGAGCTGTTTTTT.

The chain joins TRBV27 to TRBJ1-2; D might be TRBD1 (5 bases). Germline CDR1 MNHEY, CDR2 SMNVEV (reference sequence). The germline V and J ends were trimmed by 3 bases and 4 bases, with 21 bases remaining between them. This CDR3 comprises 17 residues. CDR3 DNA sequence: TGTGCCAGCAGTTTGGCCCGGGCGGGGGGGTTGCCCTATGGCTACACCTTC. This encodes CASSLARAGGLPYGYTF.

The chain employs TRBV27 and TRBJ2-1; TRBD1 is a possible D gene (6 bases). The CDR3 length is 11 residues. The germline gives CDR1 MNHEY, CDR2 SMNVEV (reference sequence). Trimming pared 4 bases from V and 10 bases from J, leaving 8 bases between. The CDR3 DNA follows: TGTGCCAGCAGTTCCGGACAGGAGCAGTTCTTC. This codes for CASSSGQEQFF.

V and J are TRBV5-4 and TRBJ1-3, with D hard to call. The CDR3 has 15 residues. Trimming stripped 4 bases from V and 8 bases from J, with 19 bases between. The V gene's germline CDR1 is SGHNT and CDR2 YYREEE (reference sequence). CDR3 residues: CASSPRLRPEDTIYF. Here the CDR3 DNA reads TGTGCCAGCAGCCCACGTTTGAGGCCAGAGGACACCATATATTTT.

This chain joins TRBV7-2 and TRBJ2-7; weak D call: TRBD1 (8 bases). The germline V gene has CDR1 SGHTA and CDR2 FQGNSA. The CDR3 sequence is 14 residues long. The ends were cut back, 2 bases at V and 13 bases at J, with 21 bases in the middle. DNA for the CDR3: TGTGCCAGCAGCTTACGCGGACAGGGCGGGAGTTTTTACTTC. It specifies CASSLRGQGGSFYF.

J is TRBJ1-5 and V is TRBV28, with D perhaps matching TRBD1 (5 bases). The germline V gene has CDR1 MDHEN and CDR2 SYDVKM. Deletions cut 4 bases from V and 2 bases from J, with 12 bases between. This CDR3 comprises 15 residues. In DNA, the CDR3 is TGTGCCAGCAGTTATGGCTCGGGGGGCAATCAGCCCCAGCATTTT. This encodes CASSYGSGGNQPQHF. Based on the CDR3 plus reference TRBV28 and TRBJ1-5, the full variable domain is DVKVTQSSRYLVKRTGEKVFLECVQDMDHENMFWYRQDPGLGLRLIYFSYDVKMKEKGDIPEGYSVSREKKERFSLILESASTNQTSMYLCASSYGSGGNQPQHFGDGTRLSIL.

The chain joins TRBV5-6 to TRBJ2-1; maybe TRBD1 (6 bases). Between the trimmed V and J ends, which lost 3 bases and 0 bases, there was a span of 19 bases. Germline CDR1 is SGHDT and CDR2 is YYEEEE. CDR3 size: 18 residues. In DNA, the CDR3 is TGTGCCAGCAGCTCTGGTCAGGGGATTTGGAGCTCCTACAATGAGCAGTTCTTC. It yields the protein CASSSGQGIWSSYNEQFF.

The rearrangement joins TRBV5-1 to TRBJ2-3, with 8 positions matching TRBD2. Germline assignment: CDR1 SGHRS and CDR2 YFSETQ. J was trimmed by 1 base and V by 0 bases; bases with no gene match: 4. This CDR3 has 16 residues. CDR3 region: CASSLGTAGGTDTQYF. CDR3 nucleotide sequence: TGCGCCAGCAGCTTGGGAACAGCGGGGGGCACAGATACGCAGTATTTT. Variable domain in full (rest from reference TRBV5-1 and TRBJ2-3): KAGVTQTPRYLIKTRGQQVTLSCSPISGHRSVSWYQQTPGQGLQFLFEYFSETQRNKGNFPGRFSGRQFSNSRSEMNVSTLELGDSALYLCASSLGTAGGTDTQYFGPGTRLTVL.

The chain employs TRBV19 and TRBJ1-5, with D tentatively TRBD1 (5 bases). Germline assignment: CDR1 LNHDA and CDR2 SQIVND (reference sequence). The germline V and J ends were trimmed by 4 bases and 5 bases, with 21 bases remaining between them. CDR3 length: 17 amino acids. CDR3 coding DNA: TGTGCCAGTAGTACCCCGCGGGGGGGGATGGCGGATCAGCCCCAGCATTTT. This translates into CASSTPRGGMADQPQHF.

This clone was seen only a few times. V and J are TRBV28 and TRBJ1-2; 7 positions match TRBD1. The germline V gene encodes CDR1 MDHEN and CDR2 SYDVKM. The CDR3 has 15 residues. Trimming cost V 2 bases and J 4 bases; bases outside gene matches: 7. The CDR3 sequence: CASSLPYRGSYGYTF. The CDR3 DNA reads as TGTGCCAGCAGTTTACCCTACAGGGGAAGCTATGGCTACACCTTC.

The table lists this clone with a few counts. V usage is TRBV30 and J usage is TRBJ2-5, with D unclear. Per germline, CDR1 GTSNPN and CDR2 SVGIG (reference sequence). With 3 bases removed from V and 4 bases from J, the gap between germline ends came to 15 bases. The CDR3 is made up of 14 amino acids. As DNA, the CDR3 is TGTGCCTGGAGAAGCCCGGGTGGCGGAGAGACCCAGTACTTC. It translates to CAWRSPGGGETQYF.

This clone was observed a single time. The chain uses TRBV7-9 and TRBJ2-4; 9 bases are a match to TRBD1. Trimming took 5 bases from V and 5 from J; bases not matched to a gene: 10. Germline CDR1 is SEHNR and CDR2 is FQNEAQ (reference sequence). The CDR3 has 16 amino acids. For the CDR3, the DNA is TGTGCCAGCAGCACACGACAGGGGGATCTCGAAAACATTCAGTACTTC. It is translated as CASSTRQGDLENIQYF.

The rearrangement joins TRBV7-8 to TRBJ2-2; D is possibly TRBD1 or TRBD2 (6 bases each). The germline V gene has CDR1 SGHVS and CDR2 FQNEAQ. V lost 1 base to trimming and J lost 4 bases, with 10 bases between them. The CDR3 sequence is 15 residues long. The CDR3 nucleotides read TGTGCCAGCAGCTTAGTAGGGGGGAGCACCGGGGAGCTGTTTTTT. Translated, it gives CASSLVGGSTGELFF. Drawing the rest from reference TRBV7-8 and TRBJ2-2, the complete variable domain is GAGVSQSPRYKVAKRGQDVALRCDPISGHVSLFWYQQALGQGPEFLTYFQNEAQLDKSGLPSDRFFAERPEGSVSTLKIQRTQQEDSAVYLCASSLVGGSTGELFFGEGSRLTVL.

This clone came up a few times. The chain couples TRBV7-9 to TRBJ1-2; TRBD1 matches 9 bases. J gave up 4 bases and V 1 base, and 7 bases lay outside the gene matches. The length of the CDR3 is 16 residues. Germline V lookup: CDR1 SEHNR, CDR2 FQNEAQ (reference sequence). CDR3 DNA sequence: TGTGCCAGCAGCTTAGGGGGACAGGGCCGACTCTATGGCTACACCTTC. It encodes CASSLGGQGRLYGYTF.

This chain uses TRBV28 with TRBJ2-2, with 7 nucleotides matching TRBD1. V was pared by 6 bases and J by 6 bases, with 7 bases of the junction left unmatched. The CDR3 sequence is 14 residues long. Germline values: CDR1 MDHEN, CDR2 SYDVKM. The CDR3 DNA reads as TGTGCCAGCAGGACACACAGGGGAGCCGGGGAGCTGTTTTTT. Protein product: CASRTHRGAGELFF.

V gene TRBV11-2 combines with J gene TRBJ1-4; no reliable D call. Germline loops: CDR1 SGHAT, CDR2 FQNNGV. Trimming pared 3 bases from V and 7 bases from J, leaving 15 bases between. CDR3 length: 15 amino acids. The CDR3 DNA reads TGTGCCAGCAGCTTGGGTCCGGGTAGGAGTGAAAAACTGTTTTTT. Translating gives CASSLGPGRSEKLFF.

This chain links TRBV5-4 with TRBJ2-7; 9 bases match TRBD2. Germline-derived CDR1 and CDR2 are SGHNT and YYREEE (reference sequence). There are 14 residues in the CDR3. V was clipped by 1 base and J by 2 bases; unmatched bases: 1. Written as DNA, the CDR3 is TGTGCCAGCAGCTTGTCTAGCGGGGCCTACGAGCAGTACTTC. Its protein product is CASSLSSGAYEQYF.

The rearrangement links TRBV6-1 to TRBJ2-1; D possibly corresponds to TRBD1 (6 bases). Trimming removed 5 bases at V and 2 bases at J, with 13 bases between. The CDR3 consists of 15 residues. The germline V gene has CDR1 MNHNS and CDR2 SASEGT. This chain's CDR3 is CASSPAGTTYNEQFF. The DNA of the CDR3 is TGTGCCAGCAGTCCTGCAGGGACAACCTACAATGAGCAGTTCTTC.

The chain is built from TRBV5-6 and TRBJ2-2; maybe TRBD2 (5 bases). The V gene's germline CDR1 is SGHDT and CDR2 YYEEEE. V lost 2 bases, J lost 4 bases, and 12 bases lay in between. This CDR3 contains 15 residues. CDR3 residues: CASSFGSGSTGELFF. Here the CDR3 DNA reads TGTGCCAGCAGCTTCGGCAGCGGCAGCACCGGGGAGCTGTTTTTT.

This clone was seen only a few times. The chain joins TRBV28 to TRBJ1-6; no clear D. Germline-derived CDR1 and CDR2 are MDHEN and SYDVKM. V was pared by 2 bases and J by 4 bases, with 6 bases between. CDR3 length equals 14 residues. As DNA, the CDR3 is TGTGCCAGCAGTTTAAGCATTTATAATTCACCCCTCCACTTT. Amino acid sequence: CASSLSIYNSPLHF. The full variable domain, completed using reference TRBV28 and TRBJ1-6, is DVKVTQSSRYLVKRTGEKVFLECVQDMDHENMFWYRQDPGLGLRLIYFSYDVKMKEKGDIPEGYSVSREKKERFSLILESASTNQTSMYLCASSLSIYNSPLHFGNGTRLTVT.

The chain combines TRBV27 with TRBJ1-1, with D hard to call. Germline V lookup: CDR1 MNHEY, CDR2 SMNVEV (reference sequence). V lost 0 bases to trimming and J lost 4 bases, with 15 bases between them. The CDR3 spans 16 residues. The DNA of the CDR3 is TGTGCCAGCAGTTTATCGAGCCTGAAGGCCGGCACTGAAGCTTTCTTT. This codes for CASSLSSLKAGTEAFF.

This chain uses TRBV4-1 with TRBJ1-6, with D tentatively TRBD1 (6 bases). Trimming removed 0 bases from V and 4 bases from J, with 10 bases in between. Germline V gives CDR1 MGHRA, CDR2 YSYEKL. This CDR3 is 16 amino acids long. The DNA for the CDR3 is TGCGCCAGCAGCCAAGAGGGCAGGGGATATAATTCACCCCTCCACTTT. Protein product: CASSQEGRGYNSPLHF.

V gene TRBV15 combines with J gene TRBJ1-4; 9 bases map to TRBD1. The CDR3 spans 15 residues. The V and J ends lost 0 bases and 8 bases, in that order; junction bases with no gene match: 4. Germline V gene lookup returns CDR1 LNHNV and CDR2 YYDKDF (reference sequence). Here the CDR3 reads CATSRDGGTGEKLFF. CDR3 bases: TGTGCCACCAGCAGAGATGGCGGGACAGGGGAAAAACTGTTTTTT.

The chain joins TRBV18 to TRBJ2-1, with D perhaps being TRBD1 or TRBD2 (5 bases each). The germline gives CDR1 KGHSH, CDR2 LQKENI. The CDR3 length is 17 residues. V lost 2 bases and J 2 bases, leaving 16 bases between the germline ends. The CDR3 DNA reads TGTGCCAGCTCACCAAGCGGACAAACACCTACCTACAATGAGCAGTTCTTC. Amino acids: CASSPSGQTPTYNEQFF. Looking up the rest from reference TRBV18 and TRBJ2-1 gives the full variable domain: NAGVMQNPRHLVRRRGQEARLRCSPMKGHSHVYWYRQLPEEGLKFMVYLQKENIIDESGMPKERFSAEFPKEGPSILRIQQVVRGDSAAYFCASSPSGQTPTYNEQFFGPGTRLTVL.

The rearrangement links TRBV20-1 to TRBJ1-5; a possible D gene is TRBD1 (6 bases). V was pared by 5 bases and J by 11 bases, with 10 bases between. Germline CDR1 and CDR2: DFQATT and SNEGSKA (reference sequence). The CDR3 totals 10 residues. CDR3 in amino acids: CSAPKGAQHF. The CDR3 DNA reads as TGCAGTGCTCCCAAGGGGGCCCAGCATTTT.

The rearrangement joins TRBV27 to TRBJ2-1, with D possibly being TRBD1 or TRBD2 (5 bases each). The germline CDR1 and CDR2 sequences are MNHEY and SMNVEV (reference sequence). V was trimmed by 2 bases and J by 4 bases, leaving 18 bases between them. The CDR3 has 17 residues. The CDR3: CASSLKGPGRRYNEQFF. DNA of the CDR3: TGTGCCAGCAGTTTAAAGGGGCCGGGGAGAAGGTACAATGAGCAGTTCTTC.

V and J are TRBV14 and TRBJ2-7; 10 nucleotides agree with TRBD1. Looked up from germline, CDR1 is SGHDN and CDR2 is FVKESK. J lost 6 bases, V lost 2 bases, and 7 bases had no gene match. The CDR3 extends over 15 amino acids. CDR3 sequence: CASSQLGQGEGEQYF. CDR3 sequence (DNA): TGTGCCAGCAGCCAACTCGGACAGGGGGAGGGCGAGCAGTACTTC.

The chain combines TRBV29-1 with TRBJ2-5, with TRBD2 matching 9 bases. The V gene's germline CDR1 is SQVTM and CDR2 ANQGSEA. CDR3 length equals 16 residues. The V gene end was trimmed by 2 bases and the J gene end by 1 base; junction bases not matched to a gene: 8. DNA for the CDR3: TGCAGCGTTGAATCTAGGGCTAGCGGGGCCCAAGAGACCCAGTACTTC. Translation gives CSVESRASGAQETQYF.

The sample holds one count of this clone. The chain combines TRBV6-5 with TRBJ2-7; D gene uncertain. V was pared by 1 base and J by 3 bases, with 10 bases between. Germline CDR1 MNHEY, CDR2 SVGAGI. The CDR3 is 14 amino acids. CDR3: CASSYWQTYYEQYF. The CDR3 DNA follows: TGTGCCAGCAGTTACTGGCAGACTTACTACGAGCAGTACTTC.

V and J are TRBV5-1 and TRBJ1-2, with D possibly TRBD1 on 5 matching bases. Trimming shortened V by 0 bases and J by 4 bases, and 7 bases separated the two germline ends. Germline loops: CDR1 SGHRS, CDR2 YFSETQ. This CDR3 contains 13 residues. The CDR3 region is CASSLGQIYGYTF. The CDR3 DNA is TGCGCCAGCAGCTTGGGACAGATCTATGGCTACACCTTC.